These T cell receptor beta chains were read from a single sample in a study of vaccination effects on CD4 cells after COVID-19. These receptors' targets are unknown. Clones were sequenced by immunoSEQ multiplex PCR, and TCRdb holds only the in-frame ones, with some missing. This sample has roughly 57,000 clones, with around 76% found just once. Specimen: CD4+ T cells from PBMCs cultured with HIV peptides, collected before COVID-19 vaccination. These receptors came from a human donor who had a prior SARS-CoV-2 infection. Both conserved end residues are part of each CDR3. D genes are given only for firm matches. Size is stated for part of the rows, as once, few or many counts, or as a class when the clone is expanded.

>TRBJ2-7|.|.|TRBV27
TGTGCCAGCAGTTTGCGGTATCCGCTCTTCGAGCAGTACTTC
CASSLRYPLFEQYF
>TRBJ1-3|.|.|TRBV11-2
TGTGCCAGCAGCACCGGAGGGCAGGGGTCTGGAAACACCATATATTTT
CASSTGGQGSGNTIYF
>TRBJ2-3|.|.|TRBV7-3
TGTGCCAGCAGCCAAAGGAGGCGGGGCGGCACAGATACGCAGTATTTT
CASSQRRRGGTDTQYF
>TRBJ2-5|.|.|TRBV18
TGTGCCAGCTCACCATCGGGGTTGGAGACCCAGTACTTC
CASSPSGLETQYF
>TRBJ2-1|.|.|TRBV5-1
TGCGCCAGCAGCTCCGGATCGGGACAAGGAAATGAGCAGTTCTTC
CASSSGSGQGNEQFF
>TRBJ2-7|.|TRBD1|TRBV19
TGTGCCAGTGGCGGGACAGGGAGTTCCTACGAGCAGTACTTC
CASGGTGSSYEQYF
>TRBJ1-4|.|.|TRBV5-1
TGCGCCAGCAGCTTGACTATCGGGGGGGATGAAAAACTGTTTTTT
CASSLTIGGDEKLFF
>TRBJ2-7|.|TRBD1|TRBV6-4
TGTGCCAGCAATGAGGACAGGGGCGTATACGAGCAGTACTTC
CASNEDRGVYEQYF
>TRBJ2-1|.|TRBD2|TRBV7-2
TGTGCCAGCAGCCGCGGGGGGGCTGTAGGGGGCAATGAGCAGTTCTTC
CASSRGGAVGGNEQFF
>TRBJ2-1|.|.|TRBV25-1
TGTGCCAGCAGTCTCGGAGCCCTCAATGAGCAGTTCTTC
CASSLGALNEQFF
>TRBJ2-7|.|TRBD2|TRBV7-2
TGTGCCAGCAGCTTAGGGACTAGCGGGGGACAGGATGAGCAGTACTTC
CASSLGTSGGQDEQYF
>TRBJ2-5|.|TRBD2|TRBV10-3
TGTGCCATCAGTGCCCTGACTAGCGGGGGTGGGGAGACCCAGTACTTC
CAISALTSGGGETQYF
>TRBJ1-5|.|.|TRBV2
TGTGCCAGCACTCCCGGACGAGGCAATCAGCCCCAGCATTTT
CASTPGRGNQPQHF
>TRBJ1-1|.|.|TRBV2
TGTGCCAGCAAACCGGGACCCCCGGGCACTGAAGCTTTCTTT
CASKPGPPGTEAFF
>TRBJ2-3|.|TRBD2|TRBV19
TGTGCCAGTAGTATAGGCCTAGCGGGCCCCGTGAACACAGATACGCAGTATTTT
CASSIGLAGPVNTDTQYF
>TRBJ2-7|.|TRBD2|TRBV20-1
TGCAGTGTTAGTCCTAGCGGGACGTACGAGCAGTACTTC
CSVSPSGTYEQYF
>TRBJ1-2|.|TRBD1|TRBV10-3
TGTGCCATCAACATGAGACAGGGAAACTATGGCTACACCTTC
CAINMRQGNYGYTF
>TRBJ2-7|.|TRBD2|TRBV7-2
TGTGCCAGCAGCTCACAACCTTTTAGCGGGATCCACGAGCAGTACTTC
CASSSQPFSGIHEQYF
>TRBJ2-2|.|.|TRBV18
TGTGCCAGCTCACCCGAGACCGCCGCGAACACCGGGGAGCTGTTTTTT
CASSPETAANTGELFF
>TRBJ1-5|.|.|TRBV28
TGTGCCAGCAGTATAGTTTCGACAGCCCGAAATCAGCCCCAGCATTTT
CASSIVSTARNQPQHF
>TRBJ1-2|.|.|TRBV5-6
TGTGCCAGCAGCCGAACTCCTAACTATGGCTACACCTTC
CASSRTPNYGYTF
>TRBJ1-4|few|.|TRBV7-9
TGTGCCAGCAGCAGAGGGGATGAAAAACTGTTTTTT
CASSRGDEKLFF
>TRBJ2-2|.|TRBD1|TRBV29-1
TGCAGCGTTGTCCGACAGGGGGCCAACACCGGGGAGCTGTTTTTT
CSVVRQGANTGELFF
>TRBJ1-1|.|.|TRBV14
TGTGCCAGCAGCCAATATCTGAACACTGAAGCTTTCTTT
CASSQYLNTEAFF
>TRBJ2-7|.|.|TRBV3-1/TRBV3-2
TGTGCCAGCAGCCAAGATCCTAGCTCCTACGAGCAGTACTTC
CASSQDPSSYEQYF
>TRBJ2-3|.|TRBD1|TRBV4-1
TGCGCCAGCAGCCAAGACCCGGACAGGGGACCAGATACGCAGTATTTT
CASSQDPDRGPDTQYF
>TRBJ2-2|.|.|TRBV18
TGTGCCAGCTCACCGTCACAACTAGCCGGCACCGGGGAGCTGTTTTTT
CASSPSQLAGTGELFF